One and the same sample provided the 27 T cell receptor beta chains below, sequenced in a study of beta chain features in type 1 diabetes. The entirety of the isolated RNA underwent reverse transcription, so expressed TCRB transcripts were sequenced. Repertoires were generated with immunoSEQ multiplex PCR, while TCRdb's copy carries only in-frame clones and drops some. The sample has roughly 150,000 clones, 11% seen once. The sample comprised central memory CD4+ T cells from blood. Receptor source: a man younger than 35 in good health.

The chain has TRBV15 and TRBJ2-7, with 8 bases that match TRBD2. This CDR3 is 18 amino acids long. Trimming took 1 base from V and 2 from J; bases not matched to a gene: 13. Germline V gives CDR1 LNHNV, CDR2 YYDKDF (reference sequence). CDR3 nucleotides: TGTGCCACCAGCAGAGGTCTTACCGGGACTAGGGAGACCTACGAGCAGTACTTC. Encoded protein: CATSRGLTGTRETYEQYF.

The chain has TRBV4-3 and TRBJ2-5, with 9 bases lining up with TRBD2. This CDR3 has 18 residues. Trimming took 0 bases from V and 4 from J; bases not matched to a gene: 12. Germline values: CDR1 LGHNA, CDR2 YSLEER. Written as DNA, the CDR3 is TGCGCCAGCAGCCAAGATGGGACTAGCTCATTCCCGGGAGAGACCCAGTACTTC. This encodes CASSQDGTSSFPGETQYF.

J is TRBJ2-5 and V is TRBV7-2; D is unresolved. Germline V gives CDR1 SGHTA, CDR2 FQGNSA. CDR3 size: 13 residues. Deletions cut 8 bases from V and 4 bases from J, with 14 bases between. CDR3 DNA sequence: TGTGCCAGCGCCACTACGTATCGAGAGACCCAGTACTTC. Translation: CASATTYRETQYF.

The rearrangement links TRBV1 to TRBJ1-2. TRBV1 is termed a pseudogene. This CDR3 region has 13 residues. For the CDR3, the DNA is TGCACCAGCAGCCAGCCCCCTAGGGAGGGCTACACCTTC. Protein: CTSSQPPREGYTF.

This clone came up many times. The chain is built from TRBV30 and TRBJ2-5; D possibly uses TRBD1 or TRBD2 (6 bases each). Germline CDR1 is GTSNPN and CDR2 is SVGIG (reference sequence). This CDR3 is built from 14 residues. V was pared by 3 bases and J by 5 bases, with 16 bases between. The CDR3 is CAWRKRGARETQYF. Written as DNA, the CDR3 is TGTGCCTGGAGAAAAAGGGGGGCGAGGGAGACCCAGTACTTC.

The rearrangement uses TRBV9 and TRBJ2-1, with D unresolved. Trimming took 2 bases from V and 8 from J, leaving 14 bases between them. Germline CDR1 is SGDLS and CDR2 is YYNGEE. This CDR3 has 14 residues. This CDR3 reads CASSVGRSGDEQFF. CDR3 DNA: TGTGCCAGCAGCGTCGGCCGATCAGGAGATGAGCAGTTCTTC.

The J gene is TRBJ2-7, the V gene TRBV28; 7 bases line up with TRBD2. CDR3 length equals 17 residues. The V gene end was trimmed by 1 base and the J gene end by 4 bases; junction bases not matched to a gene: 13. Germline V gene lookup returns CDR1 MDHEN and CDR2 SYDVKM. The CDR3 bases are TGTGCCAGCAGTTTATCTGGAAATGGCGGGAGCGGGTACGAGCAGTACTTC. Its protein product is CASSLSGNGGSGYEQYF.

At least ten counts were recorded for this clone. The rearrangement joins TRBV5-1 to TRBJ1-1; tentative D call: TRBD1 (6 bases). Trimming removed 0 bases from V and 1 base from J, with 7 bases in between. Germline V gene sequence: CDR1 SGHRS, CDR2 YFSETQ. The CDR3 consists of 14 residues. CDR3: CASSLARGNTEAFF. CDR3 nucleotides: TGCGCCAGCAGCTTGGCCAGGGGGAACACTGAAGCTTTCTTT.

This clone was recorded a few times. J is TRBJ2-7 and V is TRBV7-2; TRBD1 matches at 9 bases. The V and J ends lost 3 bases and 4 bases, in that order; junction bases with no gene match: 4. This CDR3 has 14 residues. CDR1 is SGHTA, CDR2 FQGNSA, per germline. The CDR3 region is CASSFRDREYEQYF. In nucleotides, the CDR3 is TGTGCCAGCAGCTTCCGGGACAGGGAATACGAGCAGTACTTC.

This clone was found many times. The CDR3 sequence is CASSPRNGSQETQYF. The CDR3 nucleotides are TGTGCCAGCAGCCCTAGGAACGGATCCCAAGAGACCCAGTACTTC. The genes are TRBV21-1 and TRBJ2-5; the DNA was not used to check the table's D call, TRBD2. TRBV21-1 has pseudogene status. The CDR3 runs 15 residues.

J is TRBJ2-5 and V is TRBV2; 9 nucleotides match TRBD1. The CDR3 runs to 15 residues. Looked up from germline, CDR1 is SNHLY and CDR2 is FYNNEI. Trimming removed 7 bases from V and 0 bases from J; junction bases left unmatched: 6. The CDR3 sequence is CASIRQGGDQETQYF. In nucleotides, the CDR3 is TGTGCCAGCATTCGACAGGGGGGCGACCAAGAGACCCAGTACTTC.

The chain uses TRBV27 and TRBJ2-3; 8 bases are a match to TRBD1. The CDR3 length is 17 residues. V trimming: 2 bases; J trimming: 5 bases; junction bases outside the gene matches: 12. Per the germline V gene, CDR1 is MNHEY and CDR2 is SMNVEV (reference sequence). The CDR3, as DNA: TGTGCCAGCAGTTTAGTGCCGGCAGGGGGCTGGAGAGATACGCAGTATTTT. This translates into CASSLVPAGGWRDTQYF.

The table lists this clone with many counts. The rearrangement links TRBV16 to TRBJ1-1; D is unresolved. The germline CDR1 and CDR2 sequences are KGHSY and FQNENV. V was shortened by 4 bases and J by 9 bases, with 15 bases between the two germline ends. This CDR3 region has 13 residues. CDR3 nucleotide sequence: TGTGCCAGCAGCCCGGCTAGGTCCCGAAAAGCTTTCTTT. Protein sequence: CASSPARSRKAFF.

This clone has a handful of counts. DNA for the CDR3: TGTGCCAGCAGCTTAGATGTGGGAGCCGCCAATGAGCAGTTCTTC. Protein product: CASSLDVGAANEQFF. The chain links TRBV11-2 to TRBJ2-1; possible D gene TRBD2, 5 bases. The V end was cut by 0 bases, the J end by 6 bases, with 12 bases between. The CDR3 is 15 amino acids. CDR1 and CDR2 from the germline V gene are SGHAT and FQNNGV.

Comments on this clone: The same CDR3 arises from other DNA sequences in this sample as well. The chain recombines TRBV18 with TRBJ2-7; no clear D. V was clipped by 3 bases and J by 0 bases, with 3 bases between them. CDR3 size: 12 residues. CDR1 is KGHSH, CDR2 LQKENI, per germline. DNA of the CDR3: TGTGCCAGCTCACCCTACTCCTACGAGCAGTACTTC. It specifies CASSPYSYEQYF.

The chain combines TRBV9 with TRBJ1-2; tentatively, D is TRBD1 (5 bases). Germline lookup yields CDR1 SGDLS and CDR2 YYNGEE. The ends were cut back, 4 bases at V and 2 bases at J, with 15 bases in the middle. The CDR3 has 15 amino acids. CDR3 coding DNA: TGTGCCAGCAGCCCCTCCGGGGCAGGCAACTATGGCTACACCTTC. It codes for CASSPSGAGNYGYTF. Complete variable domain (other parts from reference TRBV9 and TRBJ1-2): DSGVTQTPKHLITATGQRVTLRCSPRSGDLSVYWYQQSLDQGLQFLIQYYNGEERAKGNILERFSAQQFPDLHSELNLSSLELGDSALYFCASSPSGAGNYGYTFGSGTRLTVV.

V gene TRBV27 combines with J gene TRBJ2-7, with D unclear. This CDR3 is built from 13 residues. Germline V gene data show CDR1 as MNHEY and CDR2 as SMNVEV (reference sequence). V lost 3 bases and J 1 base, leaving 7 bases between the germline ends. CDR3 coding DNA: TGTGCCAGCAGTTTGGCAGGATCCTACGAGCAGTACTTC. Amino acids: CASSLAGSYEQYF.

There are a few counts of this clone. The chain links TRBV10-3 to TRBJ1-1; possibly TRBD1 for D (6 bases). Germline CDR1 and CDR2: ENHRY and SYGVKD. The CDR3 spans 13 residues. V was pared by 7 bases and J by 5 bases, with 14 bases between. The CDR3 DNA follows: TGTGCCATCACCTCGGACAGTTGGACTGAAGCTTTCTTT. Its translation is CAITSDSWTEAFF.

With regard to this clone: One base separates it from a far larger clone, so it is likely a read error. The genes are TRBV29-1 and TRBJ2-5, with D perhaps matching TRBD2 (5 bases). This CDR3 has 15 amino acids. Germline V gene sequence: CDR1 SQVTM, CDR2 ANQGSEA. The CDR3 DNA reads TGCCGCGTTGAGCCCCCGGCGGGTCGCCAAGAGACCCAGTACTTC. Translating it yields CRVEPPAGRQETQYF. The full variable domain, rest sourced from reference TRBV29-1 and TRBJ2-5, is SAVISQKPSRDICQRGTSLTIQCQVDSQVTMMFWYRQQPGQSLTLIATANQGSEATYESGFVIDKFPISRPNLTFSTLTVSNMSPEDSSIYLCRVEPPAGRQETQYFGPGTRLLVL.

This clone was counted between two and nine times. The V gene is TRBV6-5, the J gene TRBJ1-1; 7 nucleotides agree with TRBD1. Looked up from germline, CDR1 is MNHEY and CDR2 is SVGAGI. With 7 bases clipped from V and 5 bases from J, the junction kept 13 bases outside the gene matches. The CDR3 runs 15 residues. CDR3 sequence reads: CASIPPMTGRTEAFF. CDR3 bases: TGTGCCAGCATCCCTCCCATGACAGGGAGGACTGAAGCTTTCTTT.

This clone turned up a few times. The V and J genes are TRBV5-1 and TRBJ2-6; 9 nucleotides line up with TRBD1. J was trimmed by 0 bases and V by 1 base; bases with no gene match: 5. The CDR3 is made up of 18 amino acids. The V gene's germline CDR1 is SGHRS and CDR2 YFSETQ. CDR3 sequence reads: CASSLMGQGISGANVLTF. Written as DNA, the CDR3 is TGCGCCAGCAGCTTGATGGGACAGGGCATCTCTGGGGCCAACGTCCTGACTTTC.

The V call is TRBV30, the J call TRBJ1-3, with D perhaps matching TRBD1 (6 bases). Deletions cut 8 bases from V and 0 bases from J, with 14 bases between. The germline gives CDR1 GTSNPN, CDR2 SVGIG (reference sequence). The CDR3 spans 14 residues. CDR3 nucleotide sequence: TGTGCCCTTCTCCGGGGGGCCTCTGGAAACACCATATATTTT. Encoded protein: CALLRGASGNTIYF.

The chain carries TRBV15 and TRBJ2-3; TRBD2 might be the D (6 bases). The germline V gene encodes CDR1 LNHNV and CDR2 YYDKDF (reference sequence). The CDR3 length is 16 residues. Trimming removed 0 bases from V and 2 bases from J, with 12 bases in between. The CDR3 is CATSRDRERATDTQYF. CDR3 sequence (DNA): TGTGCCACCAGCAGAGATCGGGAGCGGGCCACAGATACGCAGTATTTT.

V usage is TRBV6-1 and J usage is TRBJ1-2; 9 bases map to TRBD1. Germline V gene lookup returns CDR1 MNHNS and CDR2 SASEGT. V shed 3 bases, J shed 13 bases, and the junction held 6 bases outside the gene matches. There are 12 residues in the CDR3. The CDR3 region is CASSERDRAVTF. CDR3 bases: TGTGCCAGCAGTGAGAGGGACAGGGCGGTCACCTTC.

The CDR3 DNA is TGTGCCAGCAGCTTGGAAGATGAGGATGAGCAGTTCTTC. Its translation: CASSLEDEDEQFF. The chain links TRBV11-3 to TRBJ2-1; D uncertain. The germline CDR1 and CDR2 sequences are SGHNT and YENEEA. Trimming pared 3 bases from V and 8 bases from J, leaving 11 bases between. This CDR3 is 13 amino acids long.

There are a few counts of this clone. The CDR3 bases are TGTGCCAGCAGCTCGGACAGGGGGCAGCACATTCAGTACTTC. It encodes CASSSDRGQHIQYF. The V call is TRBV5-4, the J call TRBJ2-4; TRBD1 agrees at 11 bases. The CDR3 length is 14 residues. Per germline, CDR1 SGHNT and CDR2 YYREEE (reference sequence). J gave up 8 bases and V 3 bases, and 4 bases lay outside the gene matches.

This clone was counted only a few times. The DNA for the CDR3 is TGTGCCAGCAGTGAAACAGGGGGACGCGAGCAGTACTTC. Its translation is CASSETGGREQYF. The chain recombines TRBV11-2 with TRBJ2-7; TRBD1 matches 8 bases. J was trimmed by 6 bases and V by 6 bases; bases with no gene match: 7. This CDR3 region has 13 residues. Germline V gene lookup returns CDR1 SGHAT and CDR2 FQNNGV.